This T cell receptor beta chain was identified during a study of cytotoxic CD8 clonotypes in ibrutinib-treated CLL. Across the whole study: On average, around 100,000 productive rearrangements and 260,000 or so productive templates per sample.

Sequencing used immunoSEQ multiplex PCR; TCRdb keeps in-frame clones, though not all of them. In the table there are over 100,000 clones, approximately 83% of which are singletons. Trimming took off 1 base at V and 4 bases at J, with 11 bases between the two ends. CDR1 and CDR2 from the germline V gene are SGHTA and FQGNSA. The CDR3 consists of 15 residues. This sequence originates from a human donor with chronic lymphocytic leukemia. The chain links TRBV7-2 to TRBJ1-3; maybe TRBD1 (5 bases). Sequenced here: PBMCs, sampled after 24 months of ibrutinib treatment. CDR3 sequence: CASSLEAGRGNTIYF. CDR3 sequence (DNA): TGTGCCAGCAGCTTAGAGGCAGGGCGCGGAAACACCATATATTTT.